This T cell receptor (beta chain) came from a study of blood T cell repertoires in COVID-19. TCRdb's table, derived via immunoSEQ multiplex PCR, lists solely in-frame clones and lacks some. The repertoire consists of about 99,000 clones, with roughly 90% occurring once and the leading ten covering 5.5% to 7%. The trim removed 5 bases at V and 7 bases at J, leaving 9 bases unmatched. Per germline, CDR1 GTSNPN and CDR2 SVGIG (reference sequence). The CDR3 is 13 residues long. The TCR originated in a human donor in a cohort sampled during active COVID-19. The rearrangement uses TRBV30 and TRBJ1-2; 8 nucleotides line up with TRBD1. The sequenced sample was peripheral blood. CDR3 DNA sequence: TGTGCCTGGGGGACAGGTTCTTTTAGTGGCTACACCTTC. It yields the protein CAWGTGSFSGYTF. Based on the CDR3 plus reference TRBV30 and TRBJ1-2, the full variable domain is SQTIHQWPATLVQPVGSPLSLECTVEGTSNPNLYWYRQAAGRGLQLLFYSVGIGQISSEVPQNLSASRPQDRQFILSSKKLLLSDSGFYLCAWGTGSFSGYTFGSGTRLTVV.